These 2 T cell receptor beta chains were all obtained from the same sample, sequenced in a study of control samples from healthy donors and cancer patients. Clones were read by immunoSEQ multiplex PCR, and TCRdb kept only the in-frame ones, dropping some. The sample lists about 160,000 clones; 85% to 90% were seen once. The sequencing input was blood. Source of these receptors: a young man in good health.

This clone has only a few counts. The V and J genes are TRBV27 and TRBJ2-7; D unresolved. With 4 bases removed from V and 4 bases from J, the gap between germline ends came to 11 bases. The CDR3 runs to 13 residues. Germline CDR1 reads MNHEY; CDR2 reads SMNVEV (reference sequence). The CDR3 region is CASSSGVPYEQYF. The CDR3 nucleotides are TGTGCCAGCAGTTCTGGGGTTCCATACGAGCAGTACTTC.

The V call is TRBV30, the J call TRBJ2-7; 7 nucleotides match TRBD2. V lost 3 bases to trimming and J lost 3 bases; unmatched junction nucleotides: 2. The germline gives CDR1 GTSNPN, CDR2 SVGIG (reference sequence). The length of the CDR3 is 12 residues. This CDR3 is CAWRGGGYEQYF. CDR3 sequence (DNA): TGTGCCTGGAGGGGCGGGGGCTACGAGCAGTACTTC.